The clone carrying this T cell receptor (beta chain) was observed a few times. The record originates from a study of patients and donors after allogeneic stem cell transplantation. Each CDR3 protein is one row after TCRdb ran MiXCR on the RT-PCR reads. The sample contains fewer than 13,000 distinct CDR3 sequences, under 25% of which appear only once. This clonotype originated in a human donor who was either an allogeneic HSCT recipient or a stem cell or donor lymphocyte infusion donor (not recorded which). It is not recorded whose cells these are; they may come from a transplant donor. The specimen was blood, either unsorted or a sorted T cell fraction (not recorded which).

The DNA of the CDR3 is TGTGCCACCCAGACCGGGTCCCTAAACAATGAGCAGTTCTTC. It yields the protein CATQTGSLNNEQFF. The V call is TRBV6-2 or TRBV6-3, the J call TRBJ2-1; D gene unclear. Germline V lookup: CDR1 MNHEY, CDR2 SVGEGT. The CDR3 consists of 14 residues. The V and J ends lost 10 bases and 5 bases respectively, with 18 bases between them.